This T cell receptor beta chain was documented in a study of early T cells in non-severe SARS-CoV-2 infection (dated by TCRdb to the early 2020s). General notes on the study: Because TCR sequencing relied on bulk RNA taken from unsorted whole blood, pairing of alpha and beta chains was not possible.

The research as a whole found: Matching against VDJdb was skewed toward anti-spike CD8 responses, likely underestimated virus-specific expansions, and missed private and CD4 specificities.

The sample holds a few counts of this clonotype. The antigen this receptor binds is unknown. No base-level quality is on record; no much larger clone is a single base apart. Receptor libraries were prepared by 5' RACE. Sequencing was carried out with a NextSeq 500. The TCR library protocol attached unique molecular identifiers to individual cDNA molecules to correct for sequencing error and PCR bias. Both TCR alpha and beta chains were sequenced, and tight co-correlation was observed between alpha and beta sequence abundances in each sample. The authors processed their data as follows. Decombinator V4 was used to annotate the V gene, J gene and CDR3 of the TCR sequences. TCRs were defined as expanded if a significant change between any two time points was detected under a Poisson model with p below 0.0001. Abundances of TCRs were expressed as counts per million after normalisation to the total number of TCRs sequenced in each sample. MAIT TCRs were defined by TRAV1-2 paired with TRAJ12, TRAJ20 or TRAJ33, and iNKT TCRs by TRAV10 paired with TRAJ18. VDJdb, accessed 1 November 2021, was searched for CMV, EBV and SARS-CoV-2 annotated TCRs, with TCRs annotated for multiple antigens excluded. TCRdb itself trimmed the public reads at Q25 with fastp, ran MiXCR and retained productive beta chains. Each record represents a unique CDR3 protein, reported with the most common genes and DNA among its rows. TCRdb, not the authors, supplied the V and J calls. Recorded for this sample are tens of thousands of distinct CDR3 sequences; about 6% of them occurred a single time. The ten largest clonotypes hold roughly 3.5% of the sample.

V is pared back by 6 bases and J by 3 bases, with 6 bases lying between the germline termini. Inclusive of the bounding cysteine and phenylalanine, the CDR3 is 11 residues long. Just the 33-base CDR3 DNA is kept, in frame starting at base 1. CDR1 and CDR2 (MNHEY, SMNVEV) derive from the germline V gene (reference sequence). This was a case-control study nested in a cohort of healthcare workers in London, UK, who had nasopharyngeal swab PCR tests and blood samples taken every week. Between 23 and 31 March 2020, the week of the UK lockdown, healthcare workers were enrolled and then followed up weekly for as long as 16 weeks.

The chain links TRBV27 with TRBJ2-7; the D gene cannot be resolved reliably. This specimen consisted of whole blood, obtained at baseline. The receptor's source is an adult who was a healthcare worker with PCR-confirmed SARS-CoV-2 infection or an uninfected control (not recorded which). The DNA sequence is given as TGTGCCAGCAGATCAATCTACGAGCAGTACTTC. Protein translation: CASRSIYEQYF.